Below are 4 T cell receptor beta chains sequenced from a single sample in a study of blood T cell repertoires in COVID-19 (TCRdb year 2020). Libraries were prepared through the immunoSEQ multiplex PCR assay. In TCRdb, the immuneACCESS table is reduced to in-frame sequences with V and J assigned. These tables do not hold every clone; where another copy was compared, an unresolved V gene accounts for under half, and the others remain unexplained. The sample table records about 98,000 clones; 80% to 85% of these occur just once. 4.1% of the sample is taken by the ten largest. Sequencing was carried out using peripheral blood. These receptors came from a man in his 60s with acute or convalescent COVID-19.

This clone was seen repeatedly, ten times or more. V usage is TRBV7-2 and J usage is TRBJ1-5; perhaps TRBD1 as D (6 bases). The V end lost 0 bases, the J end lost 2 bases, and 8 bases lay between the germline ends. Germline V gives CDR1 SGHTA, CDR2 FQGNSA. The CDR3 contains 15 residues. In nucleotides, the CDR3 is TGTGCCAGCAGCTTAGCGGGGGCCCGCAATCAGCCCCAGCATTTT. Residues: CASSLAGARNQPQHF.

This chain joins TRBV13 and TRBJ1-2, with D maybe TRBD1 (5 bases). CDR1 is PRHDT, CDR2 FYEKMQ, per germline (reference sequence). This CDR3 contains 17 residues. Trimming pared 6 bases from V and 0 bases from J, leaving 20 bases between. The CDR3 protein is CASSYVGGKGANYGYTF. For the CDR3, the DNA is TGTGCCAGCAGTTACGTGGGGGGGAAGGGAGCTAACTATGGCTACACCTTC.

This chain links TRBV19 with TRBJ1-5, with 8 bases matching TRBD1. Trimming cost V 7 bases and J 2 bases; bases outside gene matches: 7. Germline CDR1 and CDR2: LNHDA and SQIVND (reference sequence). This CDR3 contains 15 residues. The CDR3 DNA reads TGTGCCAGTAAAAGGACAGGGTCGGGCAATCAGCCCCAGCATTTT. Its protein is CASKRTGSGNQPQHF.

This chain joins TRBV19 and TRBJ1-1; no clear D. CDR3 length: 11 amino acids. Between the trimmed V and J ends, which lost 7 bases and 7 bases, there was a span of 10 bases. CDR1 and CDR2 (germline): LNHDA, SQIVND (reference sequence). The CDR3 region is CASNVGSEAFF. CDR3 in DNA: TGTGCCAGTAATGTGGGGAGTGAAGCTTTCTTT.